This T cell receptor (beta chain) was sequenced for a study of blood T cell repertoires in COVID-19. Assay: immunoSEQ multiplex PCR; the TCRdb copy retains only in-frame clones and omits some. The top ten clones hold approximately 2.5% of a sample with about 110,000 clones, roughly 88% of them seen once. From germline, CDR1 is SGHVS and CDR2 FNYEAQ. V lost 5 bases, J lost 0 bases, and 5 bases stayed unmatched. The CDR3 contains 15 residues. This clone was seen only once. The receptor was derived from a human donor in a cohort sampled during active COVID-19. The rearrangement joins TRBV7-6 to TRBJ2-5, with 8 bases fitting TRBD2. The sequenced sample consisted of peripheral blood. The chain's CDR3 is CASSTPGGNQETQYF. The CDR3 nucleotides read TGTGCCAGCAGCACCCCGGGAGGGAACCAAGAGACCCAGTACTTC.